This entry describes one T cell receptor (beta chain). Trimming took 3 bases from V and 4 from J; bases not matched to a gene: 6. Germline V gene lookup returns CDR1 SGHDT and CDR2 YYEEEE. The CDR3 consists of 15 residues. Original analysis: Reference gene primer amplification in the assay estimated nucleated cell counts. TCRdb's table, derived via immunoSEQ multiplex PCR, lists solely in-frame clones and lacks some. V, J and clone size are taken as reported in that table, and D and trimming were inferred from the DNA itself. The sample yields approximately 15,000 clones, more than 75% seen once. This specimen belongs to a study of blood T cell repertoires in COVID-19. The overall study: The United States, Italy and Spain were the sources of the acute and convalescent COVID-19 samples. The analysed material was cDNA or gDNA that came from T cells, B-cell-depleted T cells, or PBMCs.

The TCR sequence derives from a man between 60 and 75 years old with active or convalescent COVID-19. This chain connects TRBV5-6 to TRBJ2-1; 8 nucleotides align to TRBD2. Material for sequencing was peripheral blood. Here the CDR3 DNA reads TGTGCCAGCAGCTACTCTCCTAGCGGGTACAATGAGCAGTTCTTC. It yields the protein CASSYSPSGYNEQFF.